The source of this TCR beta chain is a study of cytomegalovirus exposure and HLA in healthy donors (dated by TCRdb to 2016 to 2017). Regarding the complete study: According to a later analysis, the approximately 120 validation repertoires were produced on the same platform as the roughly 720 repertoires of the first cohort. High-throughput TCR immunosequencing, statistical association of individual TCRs with disease status, and machine learning were combined to predict cytomegalovirus infection status. The study aimed to test whether cataloging public T cell receptors could reveal signatures of past pathogen exposure. Besides the first cohort of some 670 subjects, a separate validation cohort made up of over 95 different subjects was used.

Library creation used the immunoSEQ multiplex PCR assay. The authors' analysis ran thus. To diagnose cytomegalovirus status from the catalog of TCR beta chain sequences, a statistical classification framework was built. Sourced from immuneACCESS, this table was stored by TCRdb with only in-frame sequences that have V and J called. A share of the clones is absent; for the studies checked, an unresolved V gene accounts for under half, and the remainder has no known explanation. The V and J calls and clone size come from that table; D and trimming were worked out from the DNA. Counted in this sample were 250,000 or so clones; roughly 87% of them appeared once. The ten largest clones represent around 13% of the sample. Concerning this clone itself: No cognate antigen has been identified for it. Base qualities are not recorded, but no much larger clone differs from it by a single base.

What the work shows at the level of the full study, not this receptor alone: Most TCR sequences were observed very rarely across donors, whereas some public TCRs were present in many individuals. The classifier was reported to diagnose cytomegalovirus status with high specificity and sensitivity in both the original cohort and the validation cohort. Three of the identified cytomegalovirus-associated TCR beta chains were confirmed in vitro to be specific for cytomegalovirus antigens. According to the authors, the approach could potentially be generalized to other disease states and immunological phenotypes. Subsequent analysis determined that TCRs grouped into clusters in the first cohort also showed a tendency toward co-occurrence across the 120 validation repertoires, and 85% to 95% of cluster scores exceeded 0. A later analysis lacked HLA typing for the validation cohort, so it scored co-occurrence in that cohort across all 120 repertoires. A total of some 180 TCR beta chains were listed by the study as associated with cytomegalovirus.

CDR1 and CDR2 (DFQATT, SNEGSKA) derive from the germline V gene (reference sequence). The CDR3 spans 11 residues, from the cysteine through the phenylalanine. Here the CDR3 DNA is all that survives: 33 bases in frame from base 1. Relative to germline, V is 4 bases shorter and J is 5 bases shorter, with 7 bases between their ends. Separate from the approximately 670-subject first cohort, the validation cohort of 90 to 150 subjects was the group to which the donors belonged. Sample: PBMCs. The sequence came from a man between 18 and 35 years old in good health and CMV-seropositive. The chain links TRBV20-1 with TRBJ2-3; no confident D gene assignment can be made. The DNA reads as follows: TGCAGTGCTACCGTAGAAGATACGCAGTATTTT. Its coded protein is CSATVEDTQYF.